These T cell receptor beta chains were read from a single sample in a study of blood T cell repertoires in COVID-19. The table came from immunoSEQ multiplex PCR; TCRdb's copy has only in-frame clones and leaves some out. The sample contains around 37,000 clones, under 90% of which appear only once. The sample taken for sequencing was peripheral blood. These receptors came from a man aged 60 to 75 with COVID-19, enrolled during active disease. Both conserved end residues are part of each CDR3. The order of the fields is V gene, J gene, CDR3 protein.

>TRBV28|TRBJ1-1
CASSFQGGQNTEAFF
>TRBV7-6|TRBJ1-6
CASSSNRDSPLHF
>TRBV2|TRBJ2-5
CASAPGTGGPETQYF
>TRBV5-1|TRBJ2-7
CASSLVPGDRAEQYF
>TRBV11-2|TRBJ2-7
CASSLEPVSYEQYF
>TRBV19|TRBJ2-5
CASSIGHKETQYF
>TRBV6-5|TRBJ1-1
CASVTGGFEAFF
>TRBV30|TRBJ1-6
CAWRGQGRSPLHF
>TRBV30|TRBJ2-6
CAWTPGQGNSGANVLTF
>TRBV18|TRBJ2-3
CASSPPGADTQYF
>TRBV15|TRBJ1-3
CATSPLPTRQSSGNTIYF
>TRBV4-2|TRBJ2-2
CASSQGNTGELFF
>TRBV29-1|TRBJ2-5
CSVGGSGGPETQYF
>TRBV6-6|TRBJ1-3
CASSYPGSSGNTIYF
>TRBV27|TRBJ1-1
CASSFLTGLTEAFF
>TRBV29-1|TRBJ1-1
CSVGGTSNTEAFF
>TRBV27|TRBJ1-1
CASIMRQGAKTEAFF
>TRBV18|TRBJ2-7
CASSPGQPYEQYF
>TRBV7-2|TRBJ2-1
CASSSSGPSYNEQFF
>TRBV7-8|TRBJ1-1
CASSYPRGARNTEAFF
>TRBV4-3|TRBJ2-5
CASSQDISSGSQETQYF
>TRBV18|TRBJ2-4
CASSPQSAKNIQYF
>TRBV28|TRBJ1-4
CASRKTGGNREKLFF
>TRBV30|TRBJ2-7
CAWRSGGRDEQYF
>TRBV3-1/TRBV3-2|TRBJ1-1
CASSQDLGQGGVKAFF
>TRBV12-3/TRBV12-4|TRBJ2-2
CASAVFGELFF
>TRBV6-5|TRBJ2-5
CASTQWREETQYF
>TRBV6-5|TRBJ2-7
CASRNLQASYEQYF
>TRBV6-5|TRBJ1-2
CASKGGFYGYTF
>TRBV28|TRBJ1-2
CASSPAGGSNYGYTF
>TRBV20-1|TRBJ1-2
CSAYQGHGYTF
>TRBV19|TRBJ1-1
CASSIDRWDTEAFF
>TRBV28|TRBJ1-3
CASRSLHVGNTIYF
>TRBV5-4|TRBJ2-3
CASGGVRTDTQYF
>TRBV10-3|TRBJ1-1
CAISESGDEAFF
>TRBV14|TRBJ2-7
CASSQGTSREQYF
>TRBV19|TRBJ1-1
CASITEQGGKLDTEAFF
>TRBV29-1|TRBJ2-3
CSVWTGETDTQYF
>TRBV27|TRBJ2-1
CASSLSPGGLSYNEQFF
>TRBV18|TRBJ1-1
CASSARQGPAHTEAFF
>TRBV5-6|TRBJ1-4
CASSSGRGNEKLFF
>TRBV14|TRBJ2-7
CASSQLPGRGSSYEQYF
>TRBV7-3|TRBJ2-3
CASSFGSSTDTQYF
>TRBV3-1/TRBV3-2|TRBJ1-4
CASSQDVHGGKLFF
>TRBV30|TRBJ2-2
CAETSTGELFF
>TRBV5-6|TRBJ2-2
CASSLTGLNTGELFF
>TRBV3-1/TRBV3-2|TRBJ1-6
CASSQLQESSYNSPLHF
>TRBV9|TRBJ1-1
CASSKDTTYQAFF
>TRBV5-1|TRBJ2-2
CASSWQRTGINTGELFF
>TRBV28|TRBJ2-7
CASGGGTSGLTSYEQYF
>TRBV9|TRBJ1-1
CASSVDKGGTGGRNTEAFF
>TRBV6-5|TRBJ2-7
CASSYSPRTYEQYF
>TRBV2|TRBJ2-5
CASSPSNQETQYF
>TRBV30|TRBJ2-7
CAWSVKGAYEQYF
>TRBV28|TRBJ2-1
CASSRTRGSSYNEQFF
>TRBV29-1|TRBJ1-4
CSQRPDGGEKLFF